The rows below give T cell receptor beta chains drawn from one sample of a study of blood T cell repertoires in COVID-19. Repertoires were generated with immunoSEQ multiplex PCR, while TCRdb's copy carries only in-frame clones and drops some. The sample lists 140,000 to 150,000 clones; 80% to 90% were seen once. Sequenced input: peripheral blood. These receptors were taken from a woman aged 55 to 70 with active COVID-19. Both conserved end residues are part of each CDR3. Each record gives: D gene, clone size, CDR3 length, J gene, V gene, CDR3 DNA, CDR3 protein. D genes are given only for firm matches. Only some rows state a clone size, as once, few, many or a class for expanded clones.

D: TRBD1
size: NA
length: 13
J: TRBJ1-6
V: TRBV30
DNA: TGTGCCTGGGACAGGGTGATGGGTTCACCCCTCCACTTT
CDR3: CAWDRVMGSPLHF

D: NA
size: NA
length: 15
J: TRBJ1-6
V: TRBV20-1
DNA: TGCAGTGCTAGTCCCGAGGGCCACTATAATTCACCCCTCCACTTT
CDR3: CSASPEGHYNSPLHF

D: NA
size: NA
length: 15
J: TRBJ1-1
V: TRBV4-2
DNA: TGTGCCAGCAGCCAAGATCTCTTTGGGGGGACTGAAGCTTTCTTT
CDR3: CASSQDLFGGTEAFF

D: NA
size: NA
length: 15
J: TRBJ2-3
V: TRBV7-3
DNA: TGTGCCAGCAGCTTTCTAGGGGAGGGCACAGATACGCAGTATTTT
CDR3: CASSFLGEGTDTQYF

D: NA
size: NA
length: 14
J: TRBJ1-4
V: TRBV2
DNA: TGTGCCAGCAGTGGCAGGGGATTTAATGAAAAACTGTTTTTT
CDR3: CASSGRGFNEKLFF

D: NA
size: NA
length: 13
J: TRBJ2-1
V: TRBV11-3
DNA: TGTGCCAGCAGCTCACTAGTCGGCAATGAGCAGTTCTTC
CDR3: CASSSLVGNEQFF

D: NA
size: NA
length: 18
J: TRBJ2-1
V: TRBV7-9
DNA: TGTGCCAGCAGCTTAGTACCCTCGGCCGGGACTCCAGTGGGTGAGCAGTTCTTC
CDR3: CASSLVPSAGTPVGEQFF

D: TRBD1
size: NA
length: 17
J: TRBJ2-1
V: TRBV19
DNA: TGTGCCAGTAGTATAGCAGGCGGGCAGGGGGCCGTCGGGAAGCAGTTCTTC
CDR3: CASSIAGGQGAVGKQFF

D: NA
size: NA
length: 14
J: TRBJ1-4
V: TRBV5-1
DNA: TGCGCCAGCAGCCTGACAGCAACTAATGAAAAACTGTTTTTT
CDR3: CASSLTATNEKLFF

D: NA
size: NA
length: 12
J: TRBJ2-1
V: TRBV7-9
DNA: TGTGCCAGCAGCTTGGGGGCAGGTGAGCAGTTCTTC
CDR3: CASSLGAGEQFF

D: NA
size: NA
length: 16
J: TRBJ2-3
V: TRBV4-3
DNA: TGCGCCAGCAGCCAAGGGGCAGGGGCCCGGGCAGATACGCAGTATTTT
CDR3: CASSQGAGARADTQYF

D: TRBD1
size: NA
length: 15
J: TRBJ1-4
V: TRBV11-1
DNA: TGTGCCAGCTCCGACTCCGGGACAGTTCATGAAAAACTGTTTTTT
CDR3: CASSDSGTVHEKLFF

D: TRBD1
size: NA
length: 14
J: TRBJ1-2
V: TRBV14
DNA: TGTGCCAGCAGCCGGGGACAGGGTTCCTTTGGCTACACCTTC
CDR3: CASSRGQGSFGYTF

D: NA
size: once
length: 16
J: TRBJ1-1
V: TRBV18
DNA: TGTGCCAGCTCATTTCTGGGGGAGGCCTCGAACACTGAAGCTTTCTTT
CDR3: CASSFLGEASNTEAFF

D: TRBD1
size: NA
length: 13
J: TRBJ1-1
V: TRBV18
DNA: TGTGCCAGCTCACCCGGGACAGACACTGAAGCTTTCTTT
CDR3: CASSPGTDTEAFF

D: NA
size: NA
length: 18
J: TRBJ1-2
V: TRBV18
DNA: TGTGCCAGCTCACCACGGAATTTAAGGGACACCTTTAACTATGGCTACACCTTC
CDR3: CASSPRNLRDTFNYGYTF

D: TRBD1
size: NA
length: 15
J: TRBJ1-1
V: TRBV2
DNA: TGTGCCAGCAGTGGACCTGGGACAGGGGGCGTTGTAGCTTTCTTT
CDR3: CASSGPGTGGVVAFF

D: NA
size: NA
length: 16
J: TRBJ2-7
V: TRBV7-2
DNA: TGTGCCAGCAGCCCCTACACAGGTACACTTGGGTACGAGCAGTACTTC
CDR3: CASSPYTGTLGYEQYF